Sequencing of this T cell receptor (beta chain) was carried out in a study of blood T cell repertoires in COVID-19. Turning to the study itself: COVID-19 samples collected from the United States, Italy and Spain covered acute and convalescent phases. PBMCs, B-cell-depleted T cells, or T cells were the source of the cDNA or gDNA that made up the material.

Trimming removed 5 bases from V and 7 bases from J, with 19 bases in between. This CDR3 is built from 14 residues. Germline loops: CDR1 SGHDT, CDR2 YYEEEE. Original processing methods: Reference gene primer amplification gave estimated nucleated cell counts. Profiled with immunoSEQ multiplex PCR; TCRdb holds only in-frame clones, not every one. V, J and clone size are taken as reported in that table, and D and trimming were inferred from the DNA itself. The repertoire holds roughly 42,000 clones, around 90% seen once, with around 4% in the top ten. This sequence originates from a man between 60 and 75 years old with acute or convalescent COVID-19. Sequenced sample: peripheral blood. The chain carries TRBV5-6 and TRBJ2-7; D unclear. The CDR3: CASRTIQSSWEQYF. The CDR3 DNA is TGTGCCAGCAGGACGATACAGTCTTCTTGGGAGCAGTACTTC.